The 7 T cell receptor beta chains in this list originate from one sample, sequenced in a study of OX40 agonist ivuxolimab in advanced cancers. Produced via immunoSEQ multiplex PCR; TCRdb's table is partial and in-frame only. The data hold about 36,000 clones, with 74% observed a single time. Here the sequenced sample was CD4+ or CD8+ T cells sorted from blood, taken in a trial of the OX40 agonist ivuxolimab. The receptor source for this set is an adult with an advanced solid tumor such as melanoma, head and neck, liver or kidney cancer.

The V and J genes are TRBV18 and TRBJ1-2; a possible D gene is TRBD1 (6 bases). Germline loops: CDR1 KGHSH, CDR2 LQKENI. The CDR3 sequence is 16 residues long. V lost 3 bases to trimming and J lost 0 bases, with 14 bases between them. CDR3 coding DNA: TGTGCCAGCTCACCTACAGGGACCCCAACTAACTATGGCTACACCTTC. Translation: CASSPTGTPTNYGYTF.

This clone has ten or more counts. CDR3 sequence reads: CATTTGVNTEAFF. CDR3 nucleotide sequence: TGTGCCACCACCACAGGGGTGAACACTGAAGCTTTCTTT. The gene calls are TRBV15 and TRBJ1-1, with TRBD1 identical over 7 bases. Per the germline V gene, CDR1 is LNHNV and CDR2 is YYDKDF (reference sequence). The V gene end was trimmed by 7 bases and the J gene end by 0 bases; junction bases not matched to a gene: 2. The CDR3 is 13 residues long.

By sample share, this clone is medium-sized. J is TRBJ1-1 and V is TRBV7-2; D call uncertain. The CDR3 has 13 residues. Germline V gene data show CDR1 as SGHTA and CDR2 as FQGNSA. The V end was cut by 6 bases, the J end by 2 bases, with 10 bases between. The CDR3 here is CASSRGQNTEAFF. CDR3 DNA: TGTGCCAGCAGTCGAGGCCAAAACACTGAAGCTTTCTTT.

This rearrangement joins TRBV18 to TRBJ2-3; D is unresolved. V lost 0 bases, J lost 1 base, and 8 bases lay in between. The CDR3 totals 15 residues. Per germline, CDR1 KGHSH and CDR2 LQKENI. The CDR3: CASSPPGRGTDTQYF. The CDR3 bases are TGTGCCAGCTCACCACCAGGTAGGGGCACAGATACGCAGTATTTT.

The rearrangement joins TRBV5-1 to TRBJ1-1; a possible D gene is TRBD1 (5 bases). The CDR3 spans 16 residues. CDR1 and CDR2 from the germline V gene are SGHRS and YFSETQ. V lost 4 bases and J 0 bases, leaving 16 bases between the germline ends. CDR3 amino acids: CASSLLEDSMNTEAFF. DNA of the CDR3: TGCGCCAGCAGCCTTCTAGAAGACAGCATGAACACTGAAGCTTTCTTT. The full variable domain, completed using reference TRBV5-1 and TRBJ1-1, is KAGVTQTPRYLIKTRGQQVTLSCSPISGHRSVSWYQQTPGQGLQFLFEYFSETQRNKGNFPGRFSGRQFSNSRSEMNVSTLELGDSALYLCASSLLEDSMNTEAFFGQGTRLTVV.

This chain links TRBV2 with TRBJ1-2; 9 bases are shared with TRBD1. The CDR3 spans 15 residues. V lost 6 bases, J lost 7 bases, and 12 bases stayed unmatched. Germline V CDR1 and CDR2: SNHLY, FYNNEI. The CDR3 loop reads CASSYTDRGSGGYTF. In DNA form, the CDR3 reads TGTGCCAGCAGCTATACCGACAGGGGGTCTGGTGGCTACACCTTC.

CDR3 sequence (DNA): TGTGCCAGCAGTGACCACGGGGGGGCCTACGAGCAGTACGTC. This codes for CASSDHGGAYEQYV. The chain employs TRBV2 and TRBJ2-7; 8 bases line up with TRBD2. Germline V gene lookup returns CDR1 SNHLY and CDR2 FYNNEI. The CDR3 is made up of 14 amino acids. The trim removed 3 bases at V and 2 bases at J, leaving 3 bases unmatched.